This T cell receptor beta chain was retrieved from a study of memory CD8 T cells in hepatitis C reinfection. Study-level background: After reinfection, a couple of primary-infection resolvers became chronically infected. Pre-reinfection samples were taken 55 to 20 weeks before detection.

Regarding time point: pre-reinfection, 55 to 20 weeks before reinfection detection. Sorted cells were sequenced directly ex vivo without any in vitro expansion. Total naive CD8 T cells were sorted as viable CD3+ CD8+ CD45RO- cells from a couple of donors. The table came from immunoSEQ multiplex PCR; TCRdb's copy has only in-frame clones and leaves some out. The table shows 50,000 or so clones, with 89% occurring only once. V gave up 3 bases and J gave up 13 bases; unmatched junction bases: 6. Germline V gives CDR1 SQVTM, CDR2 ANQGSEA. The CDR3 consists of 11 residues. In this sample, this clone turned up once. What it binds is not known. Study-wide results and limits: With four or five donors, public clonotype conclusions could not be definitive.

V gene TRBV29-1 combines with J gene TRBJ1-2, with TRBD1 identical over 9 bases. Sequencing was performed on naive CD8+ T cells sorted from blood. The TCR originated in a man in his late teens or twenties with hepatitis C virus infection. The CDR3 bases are TGCAGCGTTGAGGACAGGGGAAGTCCCACCTTC. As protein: CSVEDRGSPTF.